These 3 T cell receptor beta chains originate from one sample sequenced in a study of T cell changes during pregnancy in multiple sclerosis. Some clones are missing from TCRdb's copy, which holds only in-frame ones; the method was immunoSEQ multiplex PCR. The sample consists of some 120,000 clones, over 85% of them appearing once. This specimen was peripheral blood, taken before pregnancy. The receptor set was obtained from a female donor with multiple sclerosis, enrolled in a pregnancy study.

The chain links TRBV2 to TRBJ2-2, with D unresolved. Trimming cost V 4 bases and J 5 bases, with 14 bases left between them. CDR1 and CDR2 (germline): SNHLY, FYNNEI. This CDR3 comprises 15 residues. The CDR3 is CASSVVLAGTGELFF. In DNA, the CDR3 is TGTGCCAGCAGTGTCGTCCTCGCCGGGACCGGGGAGCTGTTTTTT.

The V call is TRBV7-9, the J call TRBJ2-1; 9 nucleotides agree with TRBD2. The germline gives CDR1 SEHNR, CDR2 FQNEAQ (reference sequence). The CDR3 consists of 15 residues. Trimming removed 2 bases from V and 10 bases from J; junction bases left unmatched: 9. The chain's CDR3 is CASSLIAGVSVEQFF. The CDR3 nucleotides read TGTGCCAGCAGCTTAATAGCGGGAGTGTCTGTGGAGCAGTTCTTC.

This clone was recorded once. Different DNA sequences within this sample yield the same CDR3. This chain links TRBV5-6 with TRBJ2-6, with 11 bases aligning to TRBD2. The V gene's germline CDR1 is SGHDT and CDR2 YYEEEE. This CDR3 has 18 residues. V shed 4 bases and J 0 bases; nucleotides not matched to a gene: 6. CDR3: CASSPRLAGLSGANVLTF. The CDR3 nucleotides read TGTGCCAGCAGCCCTAGACTAGCGGGGCTCTCTGGGGCCAACGTCCTGACTTTC. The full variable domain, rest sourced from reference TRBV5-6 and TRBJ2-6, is DAGVTQSPTHLIKTRGQQVTLRCSPKSGHDTVSWYQQALGQGPQFIFQYYEEEERQRGNFPDRFSGHQFPNYSSELNVNALLLGDSALYLCASSPRLAGLSGANVLTFGAGSRLTVL.